Listed below are T cell receptor beta chains from one sample, sequenced in a study of blood T cell repertoires in COVID-19. Method: immunoSEQ multiplex PCR; TCRdb's copy keeps in-frame clones and lacks some. The table shows approximately 230,000 clones, with 88% occurring only once. The sequencing sample was made of peripheral blood. Receptor source: a woman in her 30s with COVID-19, enrolled during active disease. Each CDR3 is given with its conserved first and last residue. Fields, in order: clone size, D gene, J gene, V gene, CDR3 DNA, CDR3 protein. D genes are given only for firm matches. Clone size, where shown, is once, few, many, or a class for clones that have expanded.

size: -; D: -; J: TRBJ1-1; V: TRBV4-2; DNA: TGTGCCAGCAGCCGCATACAGGGTCCTGAAGCTTTCTTT; CDR3: CASSRIQGPEAFF
size: once; D: TRBD1; J: TRBJ1-1; V: TRBV11-2; DNA: TGTGCCAGCACCCGGACAGGGGAGAAGACTGAAGCTTTCTTT; CDR3: CASTRTGEKTEAFF
size: -; D: -; J: TRBJ1-1; V: TRBV25-1; DNA: TGTGCCAGCAGGCGACAGAACACTGAAGCTTTCTTT; CDR3: CASRRQNTEAFF
size: -; D: TRBD1; J: TRBJ1-4; V: TRBV10-3; DNA: TGTGCCATCGGAGAACAGGGGGCTAATGAAAAACTGTTTTTT; CDR3: CAIGEQGANEKLFF
size: -; D: TRBD2; J: TRBJ2-7; V: TRBV27; DNA: TGTGCCAGCAGTGCCTTTGGTGGGGGGGCCTACGAGCAGTACTTC; CDR3: CASSAFGGGAYEQYF
size: -; D: -; J: TRBJ2-4; V: TRBV2; DNA: TGTGCCAGCACGATCGGGGGAGTGGACATTCAGTACTTC; CDR3: CASTIGGVDIQYF
size: -; D: -; J: TRBJ1-2; V: TRBV2; DNA: TGTGCCAGCAGGCAGGGGCGGGTTGGCTACACCTTC; CDR3: CASRQGRVGYTF
size: -; D: -; J: TRBJ1-4; V: TRBV7-9; DNA: TGTGCCAGCAGCTTAGTCCTCAAAAGGGAGACTAATGAAAAACTGTTTTTT; CDR3: CASSLVLKRETNEKLFF
size: once; D: TRBD1; J: TRBJ1-4; V: TRBV7-9; DNA: TGTGCCAGCAGCTCCGGACAGGGCCCTGAAAAACTGTTTTTT; CDR3: CASSSGQGPEKLFF
size: once; D: -; J: TRBJ1-5; V: TRBV12-1; DNA: TGTGCCAGCAGCTTTTTCCGCCGGGATCAGCCCCAGCATTTT; CDR3: CASSFFRRDQPQHF
size: many; D: -; J: TRBJ2-3; V: TRBV5-3; DNA: TGTGCCAGAAGCCCCTCCGGGGAGTATTTT; CDR3: CARSPSGEYF
size: -; D: -; J: TRBJ2-3; V: TRBV9; DNA: TGTGCCAGCAGCCTTTCTTCGGACTTGACCACAGATACGCAGTATTTT; CDR3: CASSLSSDLTTDTQYF
size: -; D: -; J: TRBJ2-7; V: TRBV4-2; DNA: TGTGCCAGCAGCCAAGATGTCGGCGGAGACAGTACCTACGAGCAGTACTTC; CDR3: CASSQDVGGDSTYEQYF
size: -; D: -; J: TRBJ1-1; V: TRBV9; DNA: TGTGCCAGCAGCGCCAACGTACAGAACATGAACACTGAAGCTTTCTTT; CDR3: CASSANVQNMNTEAFF
size: -; D: -; J: TRBJ1-1; V: TRBV10-3; DNA: TGTGCCATCAGTGATATTATTGCGAACCGGGACACTGAAGCTTTCTTT; CDR3: CAISDIIANRDTEAFF
size: -; D: TRBD2; J: TRBJ2-7; V: TRBV4-2; DNA: TGTGCCAGCAGCCAAGGAGACGGACTAGCGGGCTACGAGCAGTACTTC; CDR3: CASSQGDGLAGYEQYF
size: -; D: TRBD1; J: TRBJ1-1; V: TRBV27; DNA: TGTGCCAGCAGTTTAAAAGGACAGGGGGGCACTGAAGCTTTCTTT; CDR3: CASSLKGQGGTEAFF
size: -; D: TRBD1; J: TRBJ2-3; V: TRBV2; DNA: TGTGCCAGCAGCCAGGACAGGTCAATGAATACGCAGTATTTT; CDR3: CASSQDRSMNTQYF
size: once; D: TRBD2; J: TRBJ2-5; V: TRBV27; DNA: TGTGCTAGCAGCGGGATCGGGGGTAAAGAGACCCAGTACTTC; CDR3: CASSGIGGKETQYF
size: -; D: -; J: TRBJ1-6; V: TRBV5-6; DNA: TGTGCCAGCAGCTCGATTGGGTGGGGGCTGGCAGGTACGATCTCACCCCTCCACTTT; CDR3: CASSSIGWGLAGTISPLHF
size: -; D: -; J: TRBJ2-3; V: TRBV6-2/TRBV6-3; DNA: TGTGCCAGCAGTTATTCCCCCCAGGCCTACACAGATACGCAGTATTTT; CDR3: CASSYSPQAYTDTQYF
size: -; D: -; J: TRBJ2-7; V: TRBV5-5; DNA: TGTGCCAGCAGCTTTGGCTCGGGGGGCGCCTACGAGCAGTACTTC; CDR3: CASSFGSGGAYEQYF
size: -; D: -; J: TRBJ2-3; V: TRBV7-9; DNA: TGTGCCAGCAGCTTAGAGCGGGCCACAGATACGCAGTATTTT; CDR3: CASSLERATDTQYF
size: -; D: -; J: TRBJ2-3; V: TRBV4-1; DNA: TGCGCCAGCAGCCTATTCCAGGGGGCAGGAGGCGGGAGAGGGACAGATACGCAGTATTTT; CDR3: CASSLFQGAGGGRGTDTQYF
size: -; D: TRBD2; J: TRBJ2-2; V: TRBV7-9; DNA: TGTGCCAGCAGCTTTTGGACTAGCCCCGGGGAGCTGTTTTTT; CDR3: CASSFWTSPGELFF
size: -; D: TRBD1; J: TRBJ1-5; V: TRBV19; DNA: TGTGCCAGTGGAGGGACAGGGGGCAATCAGCCCCAGCATTTT; CDR3: CASGGTGGNQPQHF
size: -; D: TRBD1; J: TRBJ2-3; V: TRBV19; DNA: TGTGCCAGTAGTATCAGGCAGGGGGCATCCGATACGCAGTATTTT; CDR3: CASSIRQGASDTQYF
size: -; D: -; J: TRBJ2-3; V: TRBV2; DNA: TGTGCCAGCAGTGAACTAAGCTTAGATACGCAGTATTTT; CDR3: CASSELSLDTQYF
size: -; D: TRBD1; J: TRBJ2-7; V: TRBV10-2; DNA: TGCGCCAGCAGGGTCGGACAGGGCCTATGGGAGCAGTACTTC; CDR3: CASRVGQGLWEQYF
size: -; D: -; J: TRBJ2-2; V: TRBV12-5; DNA: TGTGCTAGTGGGGGGCCCAACTCTGGCACCGGGGAGCTGTTTTTT; CDR3: CASGGPNSGTGELFF
size: once; D: -; J: TRBJ2-1; V: TRBV5-5; DNA: TGTGCCAGCAGAAAAAGAGGGGGTGAGGCGTTCTTC; CDR3: CASRKRGGEAFF
size: -; D: -; J: TRBJ1-5; V: TRBV11-2; DNA: TGTGCCAGCAGCTTAGGCGGCGCTCAGCCCCAGCATTTT; CDR3: CASSLGGAQPQHF
size: -; D: -; J: TRBJ1-3; V: TRBV6-5; DNA: TGTGCCAGCAGTTACTCAAGCGGGGTCTCTGGAAACACCATATATTTT; CDR3: CASSYSSGVSGNTIYF
size: -; D: -; J: TRBJ2-2; V: TRBV2; DNA: TGTGCCAGCAGTCGACTTAATCCGGGACAGAACACCGGGGAGCTGTTTTTT; CDR3: CASSRLNPGQNTGELFF
size: -; D: -; J: TRBJ1-2; V: TRBV28; DNA: TGTGCCAGCAGTTCCCCGGGAGGCCCCGAATATGGCTACACCTTC; CDR3: CASSSPGGPEYGYTF
size: -; D: -; J: TRBJ1-2; V: TRBV7-2; DNA: TGTGCCAGCAGCTCGGGAGGGAGAGATAACTATGGCTACACCTTC; CDR3: CASSSGGRDNYGYTF
size: -; D: TRBD1; J: TRBJ1-2; V: TRBV6-6; DNA: TGTGCCAGCAGTTACGTGCAGACAGGGCTTAACTATGGCTACACCTTC; CDR3: CASSYVQTGLNYGYTF
size: -; D: TRBD1; J: TRBJ1-1; V: TRBV29-1; DNA: TGCAGCGTTGATAGTATCTATGGGACAGGGATCGCTGAAGCTTTCTTT; CDR3: CSVDSIYGTGIAEAFF
size: once; D: TRBD1; J: TRBJ1-1; V: TRBV18; DNA: TGTGCCAGCTCACCGACCCTATCGACAGGGGAGACTGAAGCTTTCTTT; CDR3: CASSPTLSTGETEAFF
size: once; D: -; J: TRBJ2-4; V: TRBV2; DNA: TGTGCCAGTCGGGTTGGGGCGGACAAAAACATTCAGTACTTC; CDR3: CASRVGADKNIQYF
size: -; D: -; J: TRBJ1-1; V: TRBV5-1; DNA: TGCGCCAGCAGCTTGGCAGGGAAGGAGACTGAAGCTTTCTTT; CDR3: CASSLAGKETEAFF
size: -; D: -; J: TRBJ2-7; V: TRBV21-1; DNA: TGTGCCAGCAGCAGCCGGGACAGGGGGCCCTACGAGCAGTACTTC; CDR3: CASSSRDRGPYEQYF
size: many; D: TRBD2; J: TRBJ2-1; V: TRBV18; DNA: TGTGCCAGCTCACCTGTGACTAGCGGGAAAATCTTTGGCGACTACAATGAGCAGTTCTTC; CDR3: CASSPVTSGKIFGDYNEQFF
size: -; D: -; J: TRBJ1-5; V: TRBV7-2; DNA: TGTGCCAGCAGCTTATTCGTCCGAGATCAGCCCCAGCATTTT; CDR3: CASSLFVRDQPQHF
size: -; D: -; J: TRBJ2-2; V: TRBV7-2; DNA: TGTGCCAGCAGCTCCCGAGTCGTAACCGGGGAGCTGTTTTTT; CDR3: CASSSRVVTGELFF
size: once; D: -; J: TRBJ2-2; V: TRBV18; DNA: TGTGCCAGCTCACCCCCCGTCGAGCGCGGGGAGCTGTTTTTT; CDR3: CASSPPVERGELFF
size: -; D: TRBD2; J: TRBJ2-7; V: TRBV11-2; DNA: TGTGCCAGCAGCCTCCTTACTAGCGGGGGGGCCGACTACGAGCAGTACTTC; CDR3: CASSLLTSGGADYEQYF
size: -; D: -; J: TRBJ1-1; V: TRBV11-2; DNA: TGTGCCAGCAACACCGTATTGGGTCGGGTCACTGAAGCTTTCTTT; CDR3: CASNTVLGRVTEAFF
size: -; D: TRBD2; J: TRBJ2-1; V: TRBV5-1; DNA: TGCGCCTCCACTAGCGGGGGGACAAATGAGCAGTTCTTC; CDR3: CASTSGGTNEQFF
size: -; D: TRBD2; J: TRBJ2-1; V: TRBV7-2; DNA: TGTGCCAGCAGGGGGACTAGCGGATTAAATGAGCAGTTCTTC; CDR3: CASRGTSGLNEQFF